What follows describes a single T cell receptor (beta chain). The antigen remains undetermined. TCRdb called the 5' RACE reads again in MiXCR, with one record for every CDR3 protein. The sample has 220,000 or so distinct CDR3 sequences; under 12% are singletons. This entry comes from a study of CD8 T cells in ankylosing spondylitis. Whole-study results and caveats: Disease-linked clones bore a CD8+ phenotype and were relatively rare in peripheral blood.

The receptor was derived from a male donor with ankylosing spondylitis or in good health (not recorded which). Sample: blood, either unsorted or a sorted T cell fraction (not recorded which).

The CDR3: CASSLFSSERDYEQYF. In DNA, the CDR3 is TGTGCCAGCAGTTTATTTTCGAGCGAGCGGGACTACGAGCAGTACTTC. The gene calls are TRBV12-3 or TRBV12-4 and TRBJ2-7, with 7 bases lining up with TRBD2. V was pared by 2 bases and J by 3 bases, with 10 bases of the junction left unmatched. CDR3 length equals 16 residues.